This record concerns one T cell receptor (beta chain) sequence. Its target is unknown. The data were obtained in a study of Graves' ophthalmopathy and Graves' hyperthyroidism. The CDR3 is 11 amino acids. Trimming cost V 2 bases and J 9 bases, with 5 bases left between them. From germline, CDR1 is MDHEN and CDR2 SYDVKM. Whole-study findings and limits: The model's ophthalmopathy progression predictions had 55% to 71% sensitivity and 72.22% specificity.

Transcripts of RNA were the source for amplifying TCR beta CDR3 regions. Investigators did first-round RT-PCR with HTBI primers, then second-round multiplex PCR. TCRdb passed the multiplex PCR reads through MiXCR, listing each CDR3 protein once. The profile shows some 390,000 distinct CDR3 sequences, about 17% of them singletons. This TCR was recovered from a woman between 18 and 29 years old with Graves' ophthalmopathy. The V and J genes are TRBV28 and TRBJ2-4; D is unclear. Sample: peripheral blood. The DNA of the CDR3 is TGTGCCAGCAGTTTACTCGGCATTCAGTACTTC. Protein sequence: CASSLLGIQYF.